This T cell receptor (beta chain) was recovered during a study of chemoradiotherapy in HPV16-positive cancers. Study context: A couple of HPV16-positive patients' cells yielded candidate HPV-specific clones and common motifs. Study observations and caveats: Non-HPV-specific T cells did not expand in tumors during treatment, whereas candidate HPV-specific clones and E7-related motifs did. Only a couple of HPV16-positive patients supplied the functional HPV-specificity definition.

Details on this clone: No antigen is known for it.

The CDR3 consists of 14 residues. Germline V gene sequence: CDR1 SGHRS, CDR2 YFSETQ. V gave up 0 bases and J gave up 1 base, with 7 bases separating them. Sequencing used immunoSEQ multiplex PCR; TCRdb keeps in-frame clones, though not all of them. The sample has 9,500 to 15,000 clones, 86% seen once. The source was blood, collected from a patient who underwent chemoradiotherapy. This clonotype was obtained from a human donor with HPV-associated anogenital cancer. This chain uses TRBV5-1 with TRBJ1-1; D not certain. The CDR3 region has the DNA TGCGCCAGCAGCTTGGGTGACGGGAACACTGAAGCTTTCTTT. As protein: CASSLGDGNTEAFF. Based on the CDR3 plus reference TRBV5-1 and TRBJ1-1, the full variable domain is KAGVTQTPRYLIKTRGQQVTLSCSPISGHRSVSWYQQTPGQGLQFLFEYFSETQRNKGNFPGRFSGRQFSNSRSEMNVSTLELGDSALYLCASSLGDGNTEAFFGQGTRLTVV.